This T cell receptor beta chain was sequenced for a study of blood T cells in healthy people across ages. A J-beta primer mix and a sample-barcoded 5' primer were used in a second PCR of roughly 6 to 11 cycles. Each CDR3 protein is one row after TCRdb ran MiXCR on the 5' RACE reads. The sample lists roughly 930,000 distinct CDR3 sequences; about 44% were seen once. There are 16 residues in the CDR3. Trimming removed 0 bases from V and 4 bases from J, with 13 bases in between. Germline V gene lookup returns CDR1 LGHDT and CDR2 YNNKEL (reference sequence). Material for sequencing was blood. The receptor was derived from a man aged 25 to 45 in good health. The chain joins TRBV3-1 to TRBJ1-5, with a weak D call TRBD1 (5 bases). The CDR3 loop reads CASSQDPREGNQPQHF. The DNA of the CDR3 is TGTGCCAGCAGCCAAGATCCGAGAGAGGGGAATCAGCCCCAGCATTTT.